This is a list of T cell receptor beta chains from one sample in a study of blood T cell repertoires in COVID-19. The method was immunoSEQ multiplex PCR; TCRdb's version includes in-frame clones alone and lacks a portion of them. This sample has some 21,000 clones; around 90% occur once, and the top ten carry 15% to 20%. The sequenced material came from peripheral blood. All receptors derive from a human donor in a cohort sampled during active COVID-19. The CDR3 runs from the conserved cysteine through the conserved F or W. A D gene is named only where the DNA matches it firmly.

d_call | j_call | v_call | cdr3_aa
TRBD1 | TRBJ1-4 | TRBV9 | CASSSRTGGEKLFF
NA | TRBJ1-2 | TRBV20-1 | CSAEGNYGYTF
NA | TRBJ2-6 | TRBV9 | CASSVETGVQAGANVLTF
NA | TRBJ2-1 | TRBV7-3 | CASSPQGIPYNEQFF
TRBD2 | TRBJ2-5 | TRBV7-7 | CASSLVGGVQETQYF
NA | TRBJ1-4 | TRBV7-9 | CASSSAGTGEKLFF
TRBD1 | TRBJ2-7 | TRBV27 | CASSLLGQGVGEQYF
TRBD2 | TRBJ2-1 | TRBV7-2 | CASSLASGSSYNEQFF
NA | TRBJ1-1 | TRBV10-3 | CAISDGMGNTEAFF
TRBD2 | TRBJ2-1 | TRBV4-1 | CASSPREAAGHEQFF
TRBD1 | TRBJ2-7 | TRBV5-1 | CASSSSGTGYEQYF
TRBD2 | TRBJ2-3 | TRBV14 | CASAGLVSTDTQYF
NA | TRBJ1-5 | TRBV10-3 | CAISESATDSNQPQHF
TRBD1 | TRBJ1-4 | TRBV18 | CASPVQGSNEKLFF
NA | TRBJ2-7 | TRBV21-1 | CASSSRAGAVF
TRBD1 | TRBJ1-3 | TRBV18 | CASSPPFSGQGPGGNTIYF
TRBD1 | TRBJ1-2 | TRBV14 | CASSQASGGRGYTF
TRBD1 | TRBJ1-1 | TRBV6-6 | CASSSQGTGNTEAFF
NA | TRBJ2-5 | TRBV2 | CASEAGARETQYF
TRBD1 | TRBJ1-1 | TRBV18 | CASSGGQGRWTEAFF
TRBD1 | TRBJ1-1 | TRBV18 | CASSNRDRVLGGEAFF
NA | TRBJ2-5 | TRBV19 | CASNDGQGGETQYF
TRBD2 | TRBJ2-7 | TRBV5-4 | CASSLAGDAYEQYF
TRBD1 | TRBJ1-1 | TRBV6-1 | CASSEEGTGNTEAFF
NA | TRBJ1-6 | TRBV5-1 | CASSVNPGAGGPLHF
TRBD2 | TRBJ2-3 | TRBV10-1 | CASSESFSGGTDTQYF
NA | TRBJ2-2 | TRBV21-1 | CASTGKAGGTGELFF
NA | TRBJ1-4 | TRBV11-3 | CASSPDQQSNEKLFF
TRBD1 | TRBJ2-3 | TRBV6-6 | CASRGQETDTQYF
NA | TRBJ1-3 | TRBV27 | CASSPAGPPGNTIYF
NA | TRBJ1-6 | TRBV19 | CASSMVQAPLHF
NA | TRBJ1-2 | TRBV27 | CASSLSIRGGYTF
NA | TRBJ2-2 | TRBV21-1 | CALDRETGRTGELFF
NA | TRBJ1-1 | TRBV2 | CASSRVRTEAFF
NA | TRBJ1-2 | TRBV7-9 | CASSLGDTMSYGYTF
TRBD1 | TRBJ2-3 | TRBV6-4 | CASSDSQGADTQYF
NA | TRBJ1-1 | TRBV13 | CASSLNPVNTEAFF
NA | TRBJ1-3 | TRBV7-3 | CASSLASSTGNTIYF
TRBD2 | TRBJ2-7 | TRBV6-2/TRBV6-3 | CASSYVGAGEAYEQYF
TRBD2 | TRBJ2-3 | TRBV5-8 | CASSLDPGLEGDTQYF
NA | TRBJ1-1 | TRBV27 | CASSGGNTEAFF
NA | TRBJ1-2 | TRBV7-3 | CASSKTGSNYGYTF
TRBD2 | TRBJ2-7 | TRBV29-1 | CSTNGGDEQYF
NA | TRBJ1-2 | TRBV7-3 | CASSLNRGSGYTF
TRBD1 | TRBJ2-2 | TRBV2 | CASSEQGASNTGELFF
TRBD1 | TRBJ2-1 | TRBV19 | CASSGLGTGIIFGQFF
NA | TRBJ2-1 | TRBV27 | CASIKEARGSYNEQFF
NA | TRBJ2-7 | TRBV7-6 | CASSVTPGLDEQYF
NA | TRBJ2-7 | TRBV14 | CASSQDFAGSHEQYF
NA | TRBJ2-5 | TRBV11-3 | CASSLELLGRGAQEETQYF
TRBD1 | TRBJ2-7 | TRBV5-4 | CASSLPGQGNYEQYF
NA | TRBJ2-2 | TRBV4-1 | CASSPPSGVNTGELFF
NA | TRBJ2-5 | TRBV5-1 | CASSLVAVQETQYF
NA | TRBJ2-1 | TRBV7-2 | CASSDQGSSYNEQFF
NA | TRBJ2-2 | TRBV7-8 | CASRRRSGGLTGELFF
NA | TRBJ1-1 | TRBV12-3/TRBV12-4 | CASSFIARPEAFF